This TCR beta chain was found in a study of T cell repertoires in cytomegalovirus infection. Study as a whole: Public TCR beta signatures marked donors with CMV infection and the matching HLA. The study's findings and limits: CMV-specific TCR beta clonotypes restricted by HLA-C were the ones dominating the ex vivo response. Pooled public TCR beta family frequency picked out CMV carriers with the relevant HLA.

Looked up from germline, CDR1 is SGHVS and CDR2 is FQNEAQ. The V end lost 5 bases, the J end lost 3 bases, and 17 bases lay between the germline ends. This CDR3 has 16 amino acids. This clonotype occurred many times. Its antigen is not identified. A single record per CDR3 protein comes from TCRdb applying MiXCR to the reads. The sample records about 490,000 distinct CDR3 sequences, around 27% being singletons. The rearrangement uses TRBV7-8 and TRBJ1-5, with unresolved D. This clonotype was obtained from a human donor in good health (CMV status not recorded). Some clones in this sample may be carry-over from other donors' samples. Sequencing was carried out using PBMCs. In nucleotides, the CDR3 is TGTGCCAGCAGCCTCAATGGGGAGGGCCACAATCAGCCCCAGCATTTT. Protein product: CASSLNGEGHNQPQHF.